This entry describes one T cell receptor (beta chain). Its antigen is still unknown. This entry belongs to a study of OX40 agonist ivuxolimab in advanced cancers. TCRdb keeps only in-frame clones here, not all; method: immunoSEQ multiplex PCR. The table shows about 55,000 clones, with 88% occurring only once. Study-wide results and limits: Expanded clones belonging to CD8+ T cells outnumbered, on average, those of CD4+.

This clonotype was sampled from an adult with an advanced solid tumor such as melanoma, head and neck, liver or kidney cancer. Sequencing was performed on CD4+ or CD8+ T cells sorted from blood, taken in a trial of the OX40 agonist ivuxolimab.

The CDR3: CASSIWSSLRYFF. The CDR3 region has the DNA TGTGCCAGTAGTATATGGAGCTCCCTGAGGTATTTCTTT. J is TRBJ1-1 and V is TRBV19; D gene ambiguous. CDR1 and CDR2 (germline): LNHDA, SQIVND (reference sequence). The CDR3 covers 13 residues. Between the trimmed V and J ends, which lost 2 bases and 13 bases, there was a span of 17 bases.